The clone carrying this TCR beta chain was seen ten or more times. Its antigen is not identified. This sample stems from a study of CD8 T cells in ankylosing spondylitis. Quantitative molecular-barcoded 5'-RACE generated the TCR beta libraries. From the 5' RACE reads, TCRdb called clonotypes with MiXCR, one entry per CDR3 protein. The repertoire consists of roughly 250,000 distinct CDR3 sequences, with roughly a tenth occurring once and the leading ten covering 2.6%. This CDR3 contains 14 residues. Germline V lookup: CDR1 LGHDT, CDR2 YNNKEL (reference sequence). Trimming stripped 0 bases from V and 6 bases from J, with 11 bases between. Overall study results and limits: What appeared characteristic of ankylosing spondylitis blood was a TCR beta motif of eight highly homologous variants.

The sequencing sample was made of blood, either unsorted or a sorted T cell fraction (not recorded which). The chain is built from TRBV3-1 and TRBJ1-1, with D perhaps matching TRBD1 (5 bases). The origin of this receptor is a male donor with ankylosing spondylitis or in good health (not recorded which). CDR3 coding DNA: TGTGCCAGCAGCCAAGAGGGAGGGGCAGCTGAAGCTTTCTTT. The encoded protein is CASSQEGGAAEAFF.